The 4 T cell receptor beta chains reported below all come from one sample, sequenced in a study of T-cell reconstitution after alpha-beta-depleted transplantation in children. Unique molecular identifiers were incorporated during preparation of the TCRbeta library. In TCRdb, the PCR reads were re-called with MiXCR into one record per CDR3 protein. The sample lists some 350,000 distinct CDR3 sequences; 15% to 20% were seen once. The material was PBMCs, mostly from graft donor cells, obtained 360 days after TCRalphabeta/CD19-depleted stem cell transplant. The receptors shown here come from a male patient under 10 years old who had a stem cell transplant for acute lymphoblastic leukemia, so the T cells may come from the graft donor.

This clonotype came up many times. The chain recombines TRBV5-5 with TRBJ2-3; 7 bases map to TRBD2. This CDR3 is built from 15 residues. V was pared by 3 bases and J by 3 bases, with 7 bases of the junction left unmatched. Germline V gives CDR1 SGHKS, CDR2 YYEKEE (reference sequence). CDR3 DNA sequence: TGTGCCAGCAGCTCGCAACGACTAGCTACAGATACGCAGTATTTT. It specifies CASSSQRLATDTQYF.

The CDR3 DNA reads TGCAGCGTTGCCCCACCAACAGGGGGCACCTCCTACGAGCAGTACTTC. Translated: CSVAPPTGGTSYEQYF. The chain is built from TRBV29-1 and TRBJ2-7, with TRBD1 matching over 9 bases. Trimming took 4 bases from V and 0 from J; bases not matched to a gene: 10. CDR1 and CDR2 from the germline V gene are SQVTM and ANQGSEA. The CDR3 extends over 16 amino acids.

This chain joins TRBV4-3 and TRBJ2-7, with D maybe TRBD2 (6 bases). Trimming took off 0 bases at V and 1 base at J, with 13 bases between the two ends. CDR3 length: 16 residues. From germline, CDR1 is LGHNA and CDR2 YSLEER. CDR3 in DNA: TGCGCCAGCAGCCAAGATATTGGGGACTTGTCCTACGAGCAGTACTTC. It translates to CASSQDIGDLSYEQYF.

This chain links TRBV12-3 or TRBV12-4 with TRBJ2-2; 10 bases are a match to TRBD2. The CDR3 loop spans 14 amino acids. V trimming: 5 bases; J trimming: 7 bases; junction bases outside the gene matches: 4. In nucleotides, the CDR3 is TGTGCCAGCAGTCCCCGACTAGCGGGCGGGGAGCTGTTTTTT. This encodes CASSPRLAGGELFF.